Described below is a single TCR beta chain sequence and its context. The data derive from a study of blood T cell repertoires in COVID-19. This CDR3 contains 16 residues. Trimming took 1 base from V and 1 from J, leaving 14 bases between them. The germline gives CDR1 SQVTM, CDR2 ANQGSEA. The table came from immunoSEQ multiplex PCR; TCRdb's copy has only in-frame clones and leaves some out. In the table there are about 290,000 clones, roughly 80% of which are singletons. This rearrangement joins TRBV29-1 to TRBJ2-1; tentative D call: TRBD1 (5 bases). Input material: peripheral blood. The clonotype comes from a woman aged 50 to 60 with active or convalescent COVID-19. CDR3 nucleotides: TGCAGCGTTGAAGGGGGCCCCAGCCTGTCCTACAATGAGCAGTTCTTC. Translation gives CSVEGGPSLSYNEQFF.